This T cell receptor (beta chain) was sequenced in a study of cytomegalovirus exposure and HLA in healthy donors. The study ran its PCR with 60 Vbeta and 13 Jbeta primers. Repertoires were generated with immunoSEQ multiplex PCR, while TCRdb's copy carries only in-frame clones and drops some. The sample has 95,000 or so clones; approximately 70% are singletons. This CDR3 contains 13 residues. V was shortened by 5 bases and J by 2 bases, with 10 bases between the two germline ends. Germline V CDR1 and CDR2: MNHEY, SVGAGI. In its sample, this clone was seen a few times. The chain employs TRBV6-5 and TRBJ2-7, with a weak D call TRBD1 (6 bases). This receptor was obtained from a woman aged 45-60 years in good health and CMV-seropositive. The specimen sequenced was PBMCs. This chain's CDR3 is CASSLRGTYEQYF. DNA for the CDR3: TGTGCCAGCAGTCTGAGGGGGACCTACGAGCAGTACTTC.